Each of the 22 T cell receptor beta chains below was sequenced from the same sample in a study of siplizumab effects on memory and regulatory T cells. Repertoires were generated with immunoSEQ multiplex PCR, while TCRdb's copy carries only in-frame clones and drops some. The repertoire holds roughly 75,000 clones, with roughly 93% as singletons. Sequenced sample: CD8+ T cells sorted from blood. Source of these receptors: a human donor in good health.

This sequence joins TRBV5-4 and TRBJ1-2, with 7 bases lining up with TRBD1. The CDR3 runs to 14 residues. Germline assignment: CDR1 SGHNT and CDR2 YYREEE (reference sequence). The ends lost 0 bases at V and 4 bases at J; junction bases unmatched: 3. The CDR3 bases are TGTGCCAGCAGCTTGGATCAGGGGGTCTATGGCTACACCTTC. This gives the protein CASSLDQGVYGYTF.

The chain carries TRBV7-7 and TRBJ2-7; D is unresolved. The CDR3 has 18 residues. Looked up from germline, CDR1 is SSHAT and CDR2 is FNYEAQ (reference sequence). V lost 0 bases, J lost 2 bases, and 20 bases lay in between. The CDR3 here is CASSLARFGLQNTYEQYF. The CDR3 region has the DNA TGTGCCAGCAGCTTAGCCAGGTTTGGCTTACAAAATACCTACGAGCAGTACTTC.

The chain links TRBV27 to TRBJ1-2; no definite D call. The V gene lost 5 bases and the J gene lost 8 bases, with 18 bases spanning the gap. Germline V gene sequence: CDR1 MNHEY, CDR2 SMNVEV (reference sequence). The CDR3 length is 14 residues. CDR3 in DNA: TGTGCCAGCAGTGCGGGAGATGCTTCGGGAGGCTACACCTTC. It codes for CASSAGDASGGYTF.

This rearrangement joins TRBV10-2 to TRBJ2-7; D possibly corresponds to TRBD2 (5 bases). The CDR3 sequence is 12 residues long. The germline CDR1 and CDR2 sequences are WSHSY and SAAADI. Trimming took off 2 bases at V and 9 bases at J, with 11 bases between the two ends. The CDR3 loop is CASSEGGFGQYF. The CDR3 DNA reads TGCGCCAGCAGTGAGGGAGGATTCGGGCAGTACTTC.

This chain joins TRBV6-5 and TRBJ2-2; TRBD2 aligns across 8 bases. The CDR3 spans 15 residues. Germline CDR1 MNHEY, CDR2 SVGAGI. The ends lost 2 bases at V and 4 bases at J; junction bases unmatched: 3. The CDR3 DNA reads as TGTGCCAGCAGTTACGCCAGCGGGGGCACCGGGGAGCTGTTTTTT. Protein sequence: CASSYASGGTGELFF.

The rearrangement joins TRBV4-1 to TRBJ2-7, with D possibly matching TRBD1 (5 bases). This CDR3 is 14 amino acids long. The ends were cut back, 0 bases at V and 2 bases at J, with 8 bases in the middle. Germline-derived CDR1 and CDR2 are MGHRA and YSYEKL. This CDR3 reads CASSQESRAYEQYF. The CDR3 bases are TGCGCCAGCAGCCAAGAATCCAGGGCCTACGAGCAGTACTTC.

J is TRBJ2-7 and V is TRBV9, with D uncertain. CDR3 length equals 14 residues. With 0 bases removed from V and 4 bases from J, the gap between germline ends came to 11 bases. CDR1 and CDR2 (germline): SGDLS, YYNGEE. CDR3 in DNA: TGTGCCAGCAGCGTAGTTGCAGGAGATTACGAGCAGTACTTC. Residues: CASSVVAGDYEQYF.

V and J are TRBV25-1 and TRBJ1-1, with 7 bases that match TRBD1. V trimming: 3 bases; J trimming: 3 bases; junction bases outside the gene matches: 7. Germline V lookup: CDR1 MGHDK, CDR2 SYGVNS. The CDR3 runs to 15 residues. As DNA, the CDR3 is TGTGCCAGCAGTGAGCCTCGGGACAGCCACACTGAAGCTTTCTTT. Translating it yields CASSEPRDSHTEAFF.

The J gene is TRBJ2-1, the V gene TRBV7-6, with 8 bases matching TRBD2. Per germline, CDR1 SGHVS and CDR2 FNYEAQ. V gave up 1 base and J gave up 5 bases; unmatched junction bases: 7. CDR3 length equals 16 residues. CDR3 region: CASSLGAGGPNNEQFF. The CDR3 bases are TGTGCCAGCAGCTTAGGGGCGGGGGGACCTAACAATGAGCAGTTCTTC. Combining the CDR3 with reference TRBV7-6 and TRBJ2-1 gives the whole variable domain GAGVSQSPRYKVTKRGQDVALRCDPISGHVSLYWYRQALGQGPEFLTYFNYEAQQDKSGLPNDRFSAERPEGSISTLTIQRTEQRDSAMYRCASSLGAGGPNNEQFFGPGTRLTVL.

This chain links TRBV9 with TRBJ2-7; TRBD1 agrees at 7 bases. V lost 5 bases, J lost 4 bases, and 9 bases stayed unmatched. The CDR3 is 14 amino acids. Germline CDR1 is SGDLS and CDR2 is YYNGEE. CDR3 bases: TGTGCCAGCAGTGGGGCAGGGGGAACGTACGAGCAGTACTTC. This translates into CASSGAGGTYEQYF.

This rearrangement joins TRBV7-2 to TRBJ1-5; D is possibly TRBD1 (6 bases). Germline CDR1 reads SGHTA; CDR2 reads FQGNSA. CDR3 length equals 13 residues. The V gene lost 5 bases and the J gene lost 7 bases, with 12 bases spanning the gap. The CDR3: CASSPPGAQPQHF. The CDR3 DNA follows: TGTGCCAGCAGCCCTCCAGGGGCGCAGCCCCAGCATTTT.

The rearrangement joins TRBV29-1 to TRBJ2-3, with D perhaps TRBD2 (7 bases). The CDR3 length is 16 residues. Germline CDR1 is SQVTM and CDR2 is ANQGSEA. The V end was cut by 2 bases, the J end by 2 bases, with 17 bases between. The CDR3 nucleotides read TGCAGCGTTGAAAGCTCCGACCGGGGGGCCACAGATACGCAGTATTTT. The encoded protein is CSVESSDRGATDTQYF.

The chain recombines TRBV19 with TRBJ1-1, with TRBD1 matching over 7 bases. Germline CDR1 LNHDA, CDR2 SQIVND (reference sequence). The CDR3 consists of 18 residues. Trimming cost V 0 bases and J 6 bases; bases outside gene matches: 16. The CDR3 bases are TGTGCCAGTAGTATAGATCTAATGGGTAGGGGGCTAGGACCTGAAGCTTTCTTT. This gives the protein CASSIDLMGRGLGPEAFF.

This chain uses TRBV9 with TRBJ1-3; TRBD1 is a possible D gene (5 bases). Germline V lookup: CDR1 SGDLS, CDR2 YYNGEE. Deletions cut 3 bases from V and 2 bases from J, with 9 bases between. The CDR3 loop spans 14 amino acids. The DNA of the CDR3 is TGTGCCAGCAGCGCGTCAGGGACTGGAAACACCATATATTTT. Amino acid sequence: CASSASGTGNTIYF.

The CDR3 sequence: CASTQSRDTYEQYF. CDR3 nucleotide sequence: TGTGCCAGTACCCAATCCCGGGACACATACGAGCAGTACTTC. This chain uses TRBV19 with TRBJ2-7, with a possible D match to TRBD1 (6 bases). Trimming removed 7 bases at V and 4 bases at J, with 17 bases between. Looked up from germline, CDR1 is LNHDA and CDR2 is SQIVND (reference sequence). The CDR3 totals 14 residues.

This clone was observed a single time. This chain joins TRBV5-4 and TRBJ2-4; 10 positions match TRBD2. Unmatched junction bases numbered 12, after V lost 4 bases and J lost 2 bases. This CDR3 comprises 18 residues. CDR1 is SGHNT, CDR2 YYREEE, per germline (reference sequence). The CDR3 is CASSALAGGRGPKNIQYF. The CDR3 bases are TGTGCCAGCAGCGCCTTAGCGGGGGGCCGTGGTCCCAAAAACATTCAGTACTTC.

The chain recombines TRBV14 with TRBJ1-5; D gene ambiguous. The CDR3 spans 15 residues. The germline CDR1 and CDR2 sequences are SGHDN and FVKESK. Between the trimmed V and J ends, which lost 11 bases and 8 bases, there was a span of 25 bases. CDR3 region: CAANPPTVVVEPQHF. In DNA, the CDR3 is TGTGCCGCAAACCCCCCGACGGTTGTTGTTGAGCCCCAGCATTTT.

This clone was seen only once. The chain carries TRBV11-2 and TRBJ2-1; D gene uncertain. Germline V lookup: CDR1 SGHAT, CDR2 FQNNGV. The V gene lost 0 bases and the J gene lost 2 bases, with 8 bases spanning the gap. There are 15 residues in the CDR3. This chain's CDR3 is CASSLDVTPYNEQFF. For the CDR3, the DNA is TGTGCCAGCAGCTTAGACGTAACCCCCTACAATGAGCAGTTCTTC.

V usage is TRBV11-2 and J usage is TRBJ2-6; a possible D gene is TRBD1 (5 bases). This CDR3 is 19 amino acids long. The V end lost 0 bases, the J end lost 3 bases, and 18 bases lay between the germline ends. Germline V gene sequence: CDR1 SGHAT, CDR2 FQNNGV. The CDR3, as DNA: TGTGCCAGCAGCTTAGAGTATGGACCAGGGAAGAGTGGGGCCAACGTCCTGACTTTC. Amino acids: CASSLEYGPGKSGANVLTF.

This clone occurred once. The chain has TRBV9 and TRBJ1-3; the D is unclear. The V end was cut by 3 bases, the J end by 0 bases, with 16 bases between. CDR3 length: 17 residues. The germline CDR1 and CDR2 sequences are SGDLS and YYNGEE. CDR3 residues: CASSAGPGPLSGNTIYF. CDR3 in DNA: TGTGCCAGCAGCGCAGGCCCGGGCCCCCTCTCTGGAAACACCATATATTTT.

This chain connects TRBV9 to TRBJ1-2; tentatively, D is TRBD1 (5 bases). Trimming shortened V by 0 bases and J by 6 bases, and 12 bases separated the two germline ends. Germline CDR1 and CDR2: SGDLS and YYNGEE. CDR3 size: 14 residues. In DNA form, the CDR3 reads TGTGCCAGCAGCGTAGAAGCCAGGGTGGATGGCTACACCTTC. Translating gives CASSVEARVDGYTF.

This chain links TRBV6-1 with TRBJ2-3; 12 bases match TRBD1. Germline-derived CDR1 and CDR2 are MNHNS and SASEGT. Trimming cost V 3 bases and J 4 bases; bases outside gene matches: 2. This CDR3 is 15 amino acids long. The CDR3 loop is CASSEGTGGPDTQYF. The CDR3 region has the DNA TGTGCCAGCAGTGAGGGGACAGGGGGCCCAGATACGCAGTATTTT.